These 11 T cell receptor beta chains originate from one sample sequenced in a study of blood T cell repertoires in COVID-19. TCRdb's table, derived via immunoSEQ multiplex PCR, lists solely in-frame clones and lacks some. This repertoire shows under 150,000 clones, roughly 81% found once; its top ten account for more than 7%. Sequenced input: peripheral blood. These receptors were obtained from a human donor with acute or convalescent COVID-19. The donor label of this sample is uncertain.

Only one count was recorded for this clone. The DNA for the CDR3 is TGTGCCAGCAGCTTAGATGGAGGGGCCAATGAGCAGTTCTTC. It specifies CASSLDGGANEQFF. The chain has TRBV7-6 and TRBJ2-1, with D perhaps matching TRBD2 (6 bases). The CDR3 spans 14 residues. Germline CDR1 and CDR2: SGHVS and FNYEAQ. V lost 1 base and J 6 bases, leaving 10 bases between the germline ends.

The V and J genes are TRBV7-6 and TRBJ1-3; TRBD1 is a possible D gene (6 bases). V was trimmed by 5 bases and J by 4 bases, leaving 15 bases between them. The CDR3 sequence is 15 residues long. The germline V gene has CDR1 SGHVS and CDR2 FNYEAQ. CDR3 sequence reads: CASSPTPTGGNTIYF. Here the CDR3 DNA reads TGTGCCAGCAGCCCGACCCCCACAGGGGGAAACACCATATATTTT.

The chain joins TRBV19 to TRBJ2-1; D not certain. The CDR3 has 15 residues. Between the trimmed V and J ends, which lost 1 base and 0 bases, there was a span of 7 bases. CDR1 LNHDA and CDR2 SQIVND come from the germline V gene (reference sequence). The CDR3 region has the DNA TGTGCCAGTAGTATAGGACCTAGCTCCTACAATGAGCAGTTCTTC. It codes for CASSIGPSSYNEQFF.

In its sample, this clone was seen once. The junction and the germline gene differ at one end; a read error may be behind it. V and J are TRBV4-1 and TRBJ2-1, with 11 bases matching TRBD2. The CDR3 extends over 17 amino acids. Looked up from germline, CDR1 is MGHRA and CDR2 is YSYEKL. CDR3 protein: CASSRASQSSGGANLLF. The DNA of the CDR3 is TGCGCCAGCAGCCGAGCCTCCCAGAGTAGCGGGGGGGCCAATCTGCTCTTC.

The chain links TRBV5-1 to TRBJ2-3; 7 nucleotides agree with TRBD2. This CDR3 comprises 11 residues. Trimming at V came to 6 bases and at J to 8 bases, leaving 3 bases not matched to a gene. The germline CDR1 and CDR2 sequences are SGHRS and YFSETQ. CDR3 DNA sequence: TGCGCCAGCATCACGGGAGGTACGCAGTATTTT. Amino acids: CASITGGTQYF.

This clone was seen more than once but under ten times. The V and J genes are TRBV5-1 and TRBJ2-7, with 7 bases lining up with TRBD1. Germline-derived CDR1 and CDR2 are SGHRS and YFSETQ. V was clipped by 4 bases and J by 3 bases; unmatched bases: 10. The CDR3 has 15 amino acids. This CDR3 is CASSHAEQGNYEQYF. CDR3 sequence (DNA): TGCGCCAGCAGCCACGCCGAACAGGGGAACTACGAGCAGTACTTC.

This clone has only one observation. The gene calls are TRBV21-1 and TRBJ1-3. TRBV21-1 represents a pseudogene. CDR3 size: 13 residues. The CDR3 region has the DNA TGTGCCAGCAGCTCCCGGGGAGGAAACACCATATATTTT. Translating it yields CASSSRGGNTIYF.

The chain carries TRBV2 and TRBJ2-7, with D perhaps matching TRBD1 (5 bases). Germline V gives CDR1 SNHLY, CDR2 FYNNEI. The CDR3 consists of 12 residues. V lost 5 bases and J 6 bases, leaving 11 bases between the germline ends. CDR3 region: CASSSDSPEQYV. The DNA of the CDR3 is TGTGCCAGCAGTTCCGACAGCCCCGAGCAGTACGTC.

The rearrangement uses TRBV4-1 and TRBJ2-3; 7 nucleotides agree with TRBD2. V dropped 3 bases and J dropped 3; count of bases not matched to a gene: 18. The CDR3 extends over 19 amino acids. CDR1 is MGHRA and CDR2 is YSYEKL in the germline V gene. CDR3 in amino acids: CASSHDRGPMGGRTDTQYF. The CDR3 region has the DNA TGCGCCAGCAGCCATGACCGTGGACCTATGGGGGGGAGAACAGATACGCAGTATTTT.

This CDR3 reads CASSALLPPAEAFF. As DNA, the CDR3 is TGTGCCAGCAGCGCCCTACTCCCACCGGCTGAAGCTTTCTTT. J is TRBJ1-1 and V is TRBV3-1 (or the pseudogene TRBV3-2); no firm D call. The germline V gene has CDR1 LGHDT and CDR2 YNNKEL (reference sequence). Trimming cost V 5 bases and J 6 bases, with 16 bases left between them. CDR3 length: 14 residues.

This clone was seen only once. V usage is TRBV27 and J usage is TRBJ2-1; TRBD1 might be the D (6 bases). V gave up 3 bases and J gave up 0 bases, with 9 bases separating them. This CDR3 has 15 residues. The germline gives CDR1 MNHEY, CDR2 SMNVEV (reference sequence). The CDR3 sequence is CASSFWTASYNEQFF. In nucleotides, the CDR3 is TGTGCCAGCAGTTTTTGGACAGCCTCCTACAATGAGCAGTTCTTC.